The 10 T cell receptor beta chains presented below share a single source sample, sequenced in a study of monozygotic twins with inflammatory bowel disease. For each CDR3 protein, TCRdb gives one entry from its re-call of the 5' RACE reads, without DNA. The sample table includes 300,000 to 350,000 distinct CDR3 sequences. Sequencing was performed on blood. The origin of the receptors is a human donor with ulcerative colitis or Crohn's disease, or a healthy co-twin of an affected twin (not recorded which).

The chain uses TRBV28 and TRBJ1-1; TCRdb's D gene call, TRBD1, goes unchecked for lack of DNA. CDR1 and CDR2 (germline): MDHEN, SYDVKM. This CDR3 is built from 13 residues. The CDR3 protein is CASTGGLGTEAFF.

This chain connects TRBV5-6 to TRBJ1-1. The CDR3 totals 12 residues. The germline V gene encodes CDR1 SGHDT and CDR2 YYEEEE. The CDR3 reads CAGSFGVAEAFF.

The V gene is TRBV3-1, the J gene TRBJ2-1; TCRdb returns TRBD1, unconfirmable since there is no DNA. CDR1 LGHDT and CDR2 YNNKEL come from the germline V gene (reference sequence). The length of the CDR3 is 16 residues. The CDR3 loop is CASSQGPGRALNEQFF.

The chain links TRBV11-2 to TRBJ1-2; TCRdb's D call of TRBD1 is untestable without DNA. Germline V gives CDR1 SGHAT, CDR2 FQNNGV. This CDR3 comprises 12 residues. CDR3: CASSFGTAHYTF.

The chain carries TRBV19 and TRBJ2-7; TCRdb's D call, TRBD1, is unchecked because there is no DNA. CDR3 length: 11 amino acids. Germline V gene data show CDR1 as LNHDA and CDR2 as SQIVND (reference sequence). The CDR3 sequence is CASTRENEQYF.

The rearrangement links TRBV28 to TRBJ2-3; the TCRdb call, TRBD1, lacks DNA for checking. The CDR3 extends over 15 amino acids. The germline CDR1 and CDR2 sequences are MDHEN and SYDVKM. CDR3 residues: CASSTGQGVTDTQYF.

The chain has TRBV7-8 and TRBJ2-1; TCRdb picks TRBD1, but there is no DNA to check that call. The CDR3 is 19 residues long. The germline gives CDR1 SGHVS, CDR2 FQNEAQ. Here the CDR3 reads CASSFNRGPSATSYNEQFF.

The chain carries TRBV28 and TRBJ2-3. Per germline, CDR1 MDHEN and CDR2 SYDVKM. The CDR3 loop spans 13 amino acids. The CDR3 loop reads CASSELSTDTQYF.

This rearrangement joins TRBV18 to TRBJ2-7. The germline gives CDR1 KGHSH, CDR2 LQKENI. The CDR3 extends over 17 amino acids. CDR3 amino acids: CASSPPAPSRYSYEQYF.

J is TRBJ2-5 and V is TRBV6-2 or TRBV6-3; without DNA, the TCRdb call of TRBD1 cannot be checked. The CDR3 spans 13 residues. Germline V gene data show CDR1 as MNHEY and CDR2 as SVGEGT. CDR3 loop: CASRKTGQETQYF.